This entry describes one T cell receptor (beta chain). This sample was included in a study of blood T cell repertoires in COVID-19. Across the whole study: Whether acute or convalescent, the COVID-19 samples came from the United States, Italy and Spain. T cells, B-cell-depleted T cells, or PBMCs provided the cDNA or gDNA that served as material.

Assay used: immunoSEQ multiplex PCR; TCRdb lists only in-frame clones, some missing. This sample carries 77,000 or so clones, 74% of them seen once, and the ten largest clones take 2.5% to 3%. The V end lost 9 bases, the J end lost 4 bases, and 20 bases lay between the germline ends. The germline V gene has CDR1 KGHDR and CDR2 SFDVKD. The CDR3 spans 15 residues. This receptor was identified in a human donor with acute or convalescent COVID-19. The donor label of this sample is uncertain. The sequenced sample was peripheral blood. The rearrangement uses TRBV24-1 and TRBJ2-5, with D possibly TRBD1 on 6 matching bases. CDR3 sequence (DNA): TGTGCCACCGGACCGGGGCAGGGGAGTTTAGAGACCCAGTACTTC. It specifies CATGPGQGSLETQYF.